This TCR beta chain was sequenced for a study of T cell responses to AZD1222 COVID-19 vaccine. Trimming at V came to 4 bases and at J to 6 bases, leaving 4 bases not matched to a gene. Germline V CDR1 and CDR2: SGDLS, YYNGEE. This CDR3 is built from 13 residues. Study observations and caveats: At baseline, just six or seven AZD1222 recipients tested seropositive. Vaccination with two AZD1222 doses was followed by a rise in Spike-specific TCR breadth and depth. Vaccine-related CD4 TCRs covered spike, predominating at 160-218 and 743-854. Without day 14 samples, only post-peak T cell repertoires were studied.

Assay used: immunoSEQ multiplex PCR; TCRdb lists only in-frame clones, some missing. The data contain tens of thousands of clones, nearly 90% of them seen just once; the ten biggest clones take up around 9.3%. About this clone itself: Its target is not known.

The source is an adult who received the AZD1222 COVID-19 vaccine. The V call is TRBV9, the J call TRBJ1-2; 9 positions agree with TRBD1. The material was peripheral blood, obtained 28 days after the second AZD1222 dose. As DNA, the CDR3 is TGTGCCAGCAGCAAGGACAGGGGAGATGGCTACACCTTC. The encoded protein is CASSKDRGDGYTF.